The 8 T cell receptor beta chains below all came from one sample that was sequenced in a study of cytomegalovirus exposure and HLA in healthy donors. PCR was performed using 60 Vbeta and 13 Jbeta primers. Some clones are missing from TCRdb's copy, which holds only in-frame ones; the method was immunoSEQ multiplex PCR. Here the sample spans around 180,000 clones, 85% being singletons. Source material: PBMCs. These receptor sequences come from a boy between 2 and 15 years old in good health and CMV-seronegative.

This sequence joins TRBV2 and TRBJ2-3, with no clear D. The length of the CDR3 is 10 residues. Germline V CDR1 and CDR2: SNHLY, FYNNEI. V shed 6 bases and J shed 5 bases, with 3 bases lying between them. In DNA form, the CDR3 reads TGTGCCAGCAGCCGAGATACGCAGTATTTT. As protein: CASSRDTQYF.

This chain uses TRBV6-1 with TRBJ1-1; TRBD1 might be the D (5 bases). Trimming left V 2 bases short and J 0 bases short, with 10 bases between. This CDR3 is 15 amino acids long. Germline V gives CDR1 MNHNS, CDR2 SASEGT. CDR3 protein: CASSEWGDMNTEAFF. The CDR3 region has the DNA TGTGCCAGCAGTGAATGGGGGGATATGAACACTGAAGCTTTCTTT.

This clone was counted only a few times. CDR3 sequence: CASNPVGLAGLYEQYF. CDR3 DNA: TGTGCCAGCAATCCGGTGGGACTAGCGGGACTCTACGAGCAGTACTTC. V and J are TRBV28 and TRBJ2-7, with 13 bases aligning to TRBD2. The CDR3 runs to 16 residues. With V trimmed by 7 bases and J by 3 bases, 9 bases remained unmatched. Germline V gives CDR1 MDHEN, CDR2 SYDVKM. The whole variable domain, filled in from reference TRBV28 and TRBJ2-7, reads DVKVTQSSRYLVKRTGEKVFLECVQDMDHENMFWYRQDPGLGLRLIYFSYDVKMKEKGDIPEGYSVSREKKERFSLILESASTNQTSMYLCASNPVGLAGLYEQYFGPGTRLTVT.

The V gene is TRBV7-8, the J gene TRBJ1-2; a possible D gene is TRBD1 (6 bases). Germline lookup yields CDR1 SGHVS and CDR2 FQNEAQ. This CDR3 is 13 amino acids long. V was pared by 5 bases and J by 2 bases, with 9 bases between. Here the CDR3 reads CASSGDTNYGYTF. Written as DNA, the CDR3 is TGTGCCAGCAGCGGGGACACGAACTATGGCTACACCTTC.

V gene TRBV11-2 combines with J gene TRBJ2-5; 8 nucleotides line up with TRBD2. After removal of 3 bases from V and 5 bases from J, the junction contained 8 bases not matched to a gene. The CDR3 totals 15 residues. Per the germline V gene, CDR1 is SGHAT and CDR2 is FQNNGV. DNA of the CDR3: TGTGCCAGCAGCTTCAACGGGGGGGATCAGGAGACCCAGTACTTC. It yields the protein CASSFNGGDQETQYF. The whole variable domain, filled in from reference TRBV11-2 and TRBJ2-5, reads EAGVAQSPRYKIIEKRQSVAFWCNPISGHATLYWYQQILGQGPKLLIQFQNNGVVDDSQLPKDRFSAERLKGVDSTLKIQPAKLEDSAVYLCASSFNGGDQETQYFGPGTRLLVL.

The V and J genes are TRBV28 and TRBJ2-3, with TRBD1 matching over 8 bases. The J segment lost 4 bases and the V segment lost 4 bases, leaving 10 bases of the junction unmatched. The CDR3 is made up of 16 amino acids. CDR1 and CDR2 from the germline V gene are MDHEN and SYDVKM. Written as DNA, the CDR3 is TGTGCCAGCAGTTACATCGGGACAGGCCTTTCAGATACGCAGTATTTT. This codes for CASSYIGTGLSDTQYF.

This clone was counted only a few times. This chain joins TRBV19 and TRBJ2-1; 7 bases are a match to TRBD2. This CDR3 is built from 17 residues. Germline assignment: CDR1 LNHDA and CDR2 SQIVND (reference sequence). The ends lost 1 base at V and 5 bases at J; junction bases unmatched: 11. The CDR3 is CASSIGGWRGTHNEQFF. Here the CDR3 DNA reads TGTGCCAGTAGTATAGGGGGGTGGCGGGGGACCCACAATGAGCAGTTCTTC.

This chain uses TRBV10-2 with TRBJ1-6; D is uncertain. Per germline, CDR1 WSHSY and CDR2 SAAADI. Trimming pared 0 bases from V and 5 bases from J, leaving 11 bases between. The CDR3 contains 16 residues. DNA of the CDR3: TGCGCCAGCAGTGAGTCTTGGCGGGCGAATAATTCACCCCTCCACTTT. Encoded protein: CASSESWRANNSPLHF.